This TCR beta chain comes out of a study of T-cell memory formation after mild COVID-19. Study summary: Most TCR clusters belonged to a single donor. Findings and caveats of the study: Balance between CD4 and CD8 was seen in clones contracting day 15 to 85, and a CD4+ lean was seen in later expanders.

About this clonotype itself: Its antigen is not identified.

This CDR3 comprises 15 residues. CDR1 and CDR2 (germline): SNHLY, FYNNEI. Trimming pared 10 bases from V and 4 bases from J, leaving 22 bases between. MiXCR, run by TCRdb on the 5' RACE reads, gives a single entry per CDR3 protein. Among over 500,000 distinct CDR3 sequences, roughly a sixth were seen once, and the ten largest hold about 8.1%. This clonotype was obtained from an adult woman who had mild COVID-19 (a few samples of this study predate the infection). Cell type and time point are not known. Sequencing input: PBMCs or a T cell subset sorted from them (not recorded which). The chain joins TRBV2 to TRBJ1-2; D is possibly TRBD1 (6 bases). This chain's CDR3 is CATRRGTGYGYGYTF. The CDR3 DNA is TGTGCCACCCGAAGAGGTACAGGGTATGGCTATGGCTACACCTTC.